What follows describes a single T cell receptor beta chain. Per the original data handling: Reference gene primer amplification gave estimated nucleated cell counts. Sequencing was performed with immunoSEQ multiplex PCR; in TCRdb, only in-frame clones are kept and a portion is missing. The V and J calls and clone size are taken from that table; D and trimming were inferred from the DNA. The sample contains 95,000 to 120,000 clones, 85% of which appear only once. V lost 5 bases to trimming and J lost 1 base; unmatched junction nucleotides: 4. CDR3 length equals 15 residues. Germline CDR1 and CDR2: SGHTA and FQGNSA. The sample comes from a study of blood T cell repertoires in COVID-19. Study at large: Acute and convalescent COVID-19 specimens originated in the United States, Italy and Spain. T cells, B-cell-depleted T cells, or PBMCs supplied cDNA or gDNA.

The clonotype was recovered from a human donor in a cohort sampled during active COVID-19. The chain combines TRBV7-2 with TRBJ1-5, with TRBD1 matching over 8 bases. The sample was peripheral blood. This CDR3 reads CASSPGGLSNQPQHF. The CDR3 DNA reads as TGTGCCAGCAGCCCAGGGGGCTTGAGCAATCAGCCCCAGCATTTT. Variable domain in full (rest from reference TRBV7-2 and TRBJ1-5): GAGVSQSPSNKVTEKGKDVELRCDPISGHTALYWYRQSLGQGLEFLIYFQGNSAPDKSGLPSDRFSAERTGGSVSTLTIQRTQQEDSAVYLCASSPGGLSNQPQHFGDGTRLSIL.